The clone carrying this T cell receptor (beta chain) was counted a few times. Its specificity is unknown. This entry comes from a study of T-cell reconstitution after alpha-beta-depleted transplantation in children. General study findings and limits: Surviving recipient T cells and thymic progenitors accounted for the high day-60 TCRbeta diversity observed in some patients.

Researchers prepared the TCRbeta library using unique molecular identifiers, the study reports. TCRdb reprocessed the PCR reads via MiXCR and lists one record per CDR3 protein. The sample has about 440,000 distinct CDR3 sequences; about 40% are singletons. The CDR3 has 12 residues. Deletions cut 3 bases from V and 7 bases from J, with 12 bases between. Germline-derived CDR1 and CDR2 are DFQATT and SNEGSKA (reference sequence). This sequence was found in a girl under 10 years old with aplastic anemia, due to receive a stem cell transplant. The rearrangement joins TRBV20-1 to TRBJ1-1; D call uncertain. The sample in question was PBMCs, obtained before TCRalphabeta/CD19-depleted stem cell transplant. The CDR3 loop reads CSASSQIFEAFF. In nucleotides, the CDR3 is TGCAGTGCTAGTTCCCAGATATTTGAAGCTTTCTTT.